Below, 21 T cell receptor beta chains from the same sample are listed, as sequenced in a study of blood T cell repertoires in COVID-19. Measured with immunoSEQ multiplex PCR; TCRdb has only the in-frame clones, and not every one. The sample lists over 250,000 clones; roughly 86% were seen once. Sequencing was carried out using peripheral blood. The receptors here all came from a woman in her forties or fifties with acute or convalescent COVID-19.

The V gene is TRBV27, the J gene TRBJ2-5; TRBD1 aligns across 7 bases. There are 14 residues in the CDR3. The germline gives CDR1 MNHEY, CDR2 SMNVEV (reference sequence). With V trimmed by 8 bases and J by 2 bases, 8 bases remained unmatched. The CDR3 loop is CASQRGQRQETQYF. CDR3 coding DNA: TGTGCCAGCCAAAGGGGACAGCGGCAAGAGACCCAGTACTTC.

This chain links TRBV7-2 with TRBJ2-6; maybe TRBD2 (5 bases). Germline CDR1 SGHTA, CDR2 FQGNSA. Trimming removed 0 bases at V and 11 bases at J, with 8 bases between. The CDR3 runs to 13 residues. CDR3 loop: CASSLASEDVLTF. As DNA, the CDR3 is TGTGCCAGCAGCTTAGCTAGCGAGGACGTCCTGACTTTC.

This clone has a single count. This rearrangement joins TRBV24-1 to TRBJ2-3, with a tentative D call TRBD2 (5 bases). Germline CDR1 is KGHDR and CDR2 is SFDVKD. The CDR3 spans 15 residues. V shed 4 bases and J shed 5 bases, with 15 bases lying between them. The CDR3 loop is CATSDRLRRGDTQYF. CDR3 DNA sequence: TGTGCCACCAGTGACCGCCTTCGACGGGGAGATACGCAGTATTTT.

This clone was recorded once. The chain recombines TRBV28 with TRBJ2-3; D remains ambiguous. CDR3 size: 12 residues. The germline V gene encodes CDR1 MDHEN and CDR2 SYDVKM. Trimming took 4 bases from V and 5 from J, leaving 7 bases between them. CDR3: CASSSRRDTQYF. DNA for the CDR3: TGTGCCAGCAGTTCCAGAAGAGATACGCAGTATTTT.

CDR3 sequence: CASSLLQGADSPLHF. CDR3 sequence (DNA): TGTGCCAGCAGCTTACTCCAGGGGGCTGATTCACCCCTCCACTTT. The chain couples TRBV7-2 to TRBJ1-6; 8 bases fit TRBD1. This CDR3 region has 15 residues. Germline V CDR1 and CDR2: SGHTA, FQGNSA. J was trimmed by 8 bases and V by 2 bases; bases with no gene match: 5. Based on the CDR3 plus reference TRBV7-2 and TRBJ1-6, the full variable domain is GAGVSQSPSNKVTEKGKDVELRCDPISGHTALYWYRQSLGQGLEFLIYFQGNSAPDKSGLPSDRFSAERTGGSVSTLTIQRTQQEDSAVYLCASSLLQGADSPLHFGNGTRLTVT.

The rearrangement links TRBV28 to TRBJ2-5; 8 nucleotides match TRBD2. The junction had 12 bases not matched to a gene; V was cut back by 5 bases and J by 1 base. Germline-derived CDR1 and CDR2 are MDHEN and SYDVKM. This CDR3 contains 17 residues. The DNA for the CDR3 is TGTGCCAGCAGTCTTGGGGGTGTTAGCGGGACCCAAGAGACCCAGTACTTC. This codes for CASSLGGVSGTQETQYF.

CDR3 coding DNA: TGTGCCACCAGTTCCCAGGGTGGCTACGAGCAGTACTTC. Its translation is CATSSQGGYEQYF. This chain uses TRBV24-1 with TRBJ2-7; tentatively, D is TRBD1 (5 bases). The CDR3 extends over 13 amino acids. Germline CDR1 is KGHDR and CDR2 is SFDVKD. The V end lost 6 bases, the J end lost 3 bases, and 11 bases lay between the germline ends.

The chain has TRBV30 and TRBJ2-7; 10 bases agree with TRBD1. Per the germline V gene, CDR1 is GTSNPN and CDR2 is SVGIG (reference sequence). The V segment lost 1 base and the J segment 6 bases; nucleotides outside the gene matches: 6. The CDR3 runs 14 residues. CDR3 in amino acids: CAWSEDRGFGEQYF. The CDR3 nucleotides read TGTGCCTGGAGTGAGGACAGGGGGTTTGGCGAGCAGTACTTC. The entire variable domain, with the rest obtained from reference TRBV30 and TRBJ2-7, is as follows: SQTIHQWPATLVQPVGSPLSLECTVEGTSNPNLYWYRQAAGRGLQLLFYSVGIGQISSEVPQNLSASRPQDRQFILSSKKLLLSDSGFYLCAWSEDRGFGEQYFGPGTRLTVT.

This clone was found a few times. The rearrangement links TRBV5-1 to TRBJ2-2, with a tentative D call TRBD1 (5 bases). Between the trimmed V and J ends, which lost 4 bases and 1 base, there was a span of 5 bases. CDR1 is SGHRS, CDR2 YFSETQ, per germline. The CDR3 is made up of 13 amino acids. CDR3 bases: TGCGCCAGCAGCCAGGGGAACACCGGGGAGCTGTTTTTT. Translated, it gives CASSQGNTGELFF.

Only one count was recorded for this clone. CDR3 bases: TGTGCCAGCAGCGTAGGGGACAGTGGGGGTTCACCCCTCCACTTT. This encodes CASSVGDSGGSPLHF. The chain employs TRBV9 and TRBJ1-6, with TRBD1 identical over 7 bases. Germline loops: CDR1 SGDLS, CDR2 YYNGEE. V was clipped by 0 bases and J by 9 bases; unmatched bases: 6. CDR3 size: 15 residues.

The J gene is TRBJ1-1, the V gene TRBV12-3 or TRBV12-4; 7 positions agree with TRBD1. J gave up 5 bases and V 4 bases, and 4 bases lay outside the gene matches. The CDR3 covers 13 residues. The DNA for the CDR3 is TGTGCCAGCAGTTCAAAGGGACAGACTGAAGCTTTCTTT. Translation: CASSSKGQTEAFF.

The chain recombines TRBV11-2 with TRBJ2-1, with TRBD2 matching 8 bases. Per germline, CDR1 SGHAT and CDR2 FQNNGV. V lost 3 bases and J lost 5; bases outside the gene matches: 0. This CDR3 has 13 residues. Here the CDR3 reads CASSLGLDNEQFF. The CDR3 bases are TGTGCCAGCAGCTTGGGACTAGACAATGAGCAGTTCTTC.

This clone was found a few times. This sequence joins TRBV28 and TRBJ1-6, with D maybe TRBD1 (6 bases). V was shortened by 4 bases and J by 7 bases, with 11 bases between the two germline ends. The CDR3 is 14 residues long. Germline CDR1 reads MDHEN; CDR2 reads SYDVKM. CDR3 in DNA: TGTGCCAGCAGTTCGTGGCAGGGGAATTCACCCCTCCACTTT. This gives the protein CASSSWQGNSPLHF.

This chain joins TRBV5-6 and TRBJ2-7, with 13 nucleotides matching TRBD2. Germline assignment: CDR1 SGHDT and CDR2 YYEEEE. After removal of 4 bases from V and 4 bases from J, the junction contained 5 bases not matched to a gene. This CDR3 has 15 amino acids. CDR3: CASSPGTSGIYEQYF. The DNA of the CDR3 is TGTGCCAGCAGCCCGGGGACTAGCGGGATATACGAGCAGTACTTC.

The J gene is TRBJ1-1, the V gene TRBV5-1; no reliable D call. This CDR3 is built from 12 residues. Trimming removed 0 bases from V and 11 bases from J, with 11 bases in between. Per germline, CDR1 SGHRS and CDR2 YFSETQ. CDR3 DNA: TGCGCCAGCAGCTTGGAACGGTTGATGGCTTTCTTT. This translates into CASSLERLMAFF.

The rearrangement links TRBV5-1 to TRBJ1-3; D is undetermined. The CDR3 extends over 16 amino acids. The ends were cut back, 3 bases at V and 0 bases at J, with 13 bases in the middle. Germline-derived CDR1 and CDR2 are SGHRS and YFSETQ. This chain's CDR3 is CASSSSATLSGNTIYF. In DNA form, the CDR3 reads TGCGCCAGCAGCTCCAGCGCTACCCTCTCTGGAAACACCATATATTTT.

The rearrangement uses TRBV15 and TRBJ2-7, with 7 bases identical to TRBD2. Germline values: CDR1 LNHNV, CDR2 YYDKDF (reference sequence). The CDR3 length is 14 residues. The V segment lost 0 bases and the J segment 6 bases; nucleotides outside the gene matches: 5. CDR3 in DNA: TGTGCCACCAGCAGAGATGCTAGCGGTAGCGAGCAGTACTTC. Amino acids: CATSRDASGSEQYF.

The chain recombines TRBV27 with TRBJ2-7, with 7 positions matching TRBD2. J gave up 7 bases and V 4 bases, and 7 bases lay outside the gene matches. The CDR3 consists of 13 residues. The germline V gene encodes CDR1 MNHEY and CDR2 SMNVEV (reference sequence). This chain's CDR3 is CASSSAAGGEQYF. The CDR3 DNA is TGTGCCAGCAGTTCCGCGGCCGGGGGGGAGCAGTACTTC.

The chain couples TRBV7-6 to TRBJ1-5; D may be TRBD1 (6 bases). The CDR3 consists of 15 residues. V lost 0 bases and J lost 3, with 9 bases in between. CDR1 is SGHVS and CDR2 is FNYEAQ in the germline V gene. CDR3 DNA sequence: TGTGCCAGCAGCTTAGCGGGGGCAGTCAATCAGCCCCAGCATTTT. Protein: CASSLAGAVNQPQHF.

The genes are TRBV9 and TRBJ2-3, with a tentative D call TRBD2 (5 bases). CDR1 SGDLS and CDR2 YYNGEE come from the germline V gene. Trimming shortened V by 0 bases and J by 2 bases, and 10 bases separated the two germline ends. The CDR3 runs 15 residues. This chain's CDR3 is CASSVDSGVTDTQYF. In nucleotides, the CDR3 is TGTGCCAGCAGCGTAGACAGCGGAGTCACAGATACGCAGTATTTT.

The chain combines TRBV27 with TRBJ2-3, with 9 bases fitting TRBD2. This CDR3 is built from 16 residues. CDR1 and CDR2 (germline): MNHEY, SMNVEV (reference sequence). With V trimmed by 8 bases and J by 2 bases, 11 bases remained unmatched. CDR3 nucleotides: TGTGCCAGCTGGGCCCTAGCGGGAACTAACACAGATACGCAGTATTTT. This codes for CASWALAGTNTDTQYF.